This T cell receptor beta chain was profiled in a study of blood T cell repertoires in COVID-19. In its sample, this clone was seen once. The CDR3 extends over 14 amino acids. Per the germline V gene, CDR1 is GTSNPN and CDR2 is SVGIG (reference sequence). With V trimmed by 1 base and J by 5 bases, 7 bases remained unmatched. Some clones are missing from TCRdb's copy, which holds only in-frame ones; the method was immunoSEQ multiplex PCR. The repertoire has a few hundred thousand clones, roughly 85% of them found once; the top ten carry under 3%. The receptor comes from a woman aged 50 to 60 who had recovered from COVID-19. V usage is TRBV30 and J usage is TRBJ2-5; 7 bases are a match to TRBD1. Sequenced sample: PBMCs or T cells enriched from blood (not recorded which). CDR3: CAWSGPSRGETQYF. In DNA, the CDR3 is TGTGCCTGGAGTGGCCCCTCCAGGGGGGAGACCCAGTACTTC.